This entry concerns a single T cell receptor (beta chain). Its antigen is unknown. ViraFEST assay sequencing came after antigen-specific CD4+ T cells were expanded with viral peptide pools. Subsequent to 10 days of culture, CD4+ T cells were isolated. The individual was infected with SARS-CoV-2 between March and December 2020, as confirmed by PCR. HIV-1 Nef peptides, pooled, formed the negative control culture. TCRdb keeps only in-frame clones here, not all; method: immunoSEQ multiplex PCR. The sample holds 63,000 or so clones; 73% are singletons and the top ten take over 4.5%. This record belongs to a study of vaccination effects on CD4 cells after COVID-19. Study-level findings and limits: By a late point after vaccination, infection- and vaccine-induced clones had shrunk markedly through clonal contraction.

The V end lost 0 bases, the J end lost 3 bases, and 9 bases lay between the germline ends. Germline lookup yields CDR1 SGDLS and CDR2 YYNGEE. The CDR3 contains 14 residues. The receptor's source is a human donor who had a prior SARS-CoV-2 infection. This specimen consisted of CD4+ T cells from PBMCs cultured with HIV peptides, obtained before COVID-19 vaccination. Subset of the sample: HIV-1 Nef peptide pool negative control/reference culture. This rearrangement joins TRBV9 to TRBJ1-2, with a weak D call TRBD1 (6 bases). Here the CDR3 reads CASSVGGADYGYTF. CDR3 DNA: TGTGCCAGCAGCGTAGGGGGGGCTGACTATGGCTACACCTTC.